This T cell receptor beta chain originates from a study of long-term antiretroviral therapy in people with HIV (dated by TCRdb to 2021 to 2024). Study-wide context: The earliest samples were collected approximately a decade before the 2015 WHO recommendation for immediate ART, a period when ART was typically delayed until CD4 counts fell. This retrospective serial study examined whether starting ART and sustained HIV suppression were associated with changes in the composition and diversity of the TRB repertoire in peripheral blood. The cohort contributed about 200 cryopreserved PBMC samples from 25 to 35 adults with confirmed HIV infection, collected serially over a mean of about six years (range 1-12). Of the 30 or so participants with HIV, 10 to 11 were female. No cross-contamination during QIAcube processing was seen in test extractions of a monoclonal T-cell line run alongside 33 polyclonal samples.

To be included, a participant needed at least one PBMC sample from before ART initiation plus at least two post-ART samples. Every participant with HIV received treatment in the United States of America. Cryopreserved samples of about 0.95-10 million PBMC were thawed and washed before DNA extraction. At the time of the earliest PBMC sample, participants with HIV were aged between about 20 and 60 years. Per participant, PBMC samples came from 1-4 timepoints prior to ART initiation and 2-8 timepoints following ART initiation, for a median of 7 samples. For every participant, serial HIV viral load, CD4+ T-cell count, ART history and demographic data were obtained. Genomic DNA was extracted from unsorted PBMC with a Qiagen kit on a QIAcube, processed in batches of 12 samples. As for this clone: Its antigen has not been determined. It has no much larger one-base neighbor in the sample; base qualities were not kept.

Sequencing of the TRB variable region was done with the immunoSEQ hsTCRB v3.0 assay at survey level resolution. A depth of roughly 40,000-55,000 T-cell genomes per sample was targeted for TRB sequencing. Pooled TRB libraries were sequenced on an Illumina MiSeq with a v3 150-cycle kit. In the original analysis: Repertoire analysis ran in R within a reproducible Nextflow workflow covering QC, data transformation and analysis. LymphoSeq2, an R package for exploring AIRR-Seq data, was used to implement custom analyses. After excluding a handful of samples that yielded fewer than 5000 total TRB sequences, fewer than 200 HIV repertoires remained for analysis. Among the 188 retained HIV repertoires, 55 to 65 were collected before ART initiation and roughly 130 were collected after ART initiation. Repertoires were downsampled to 5000 TRB nucleotide sequences, and summary statistics were averaged over 100 downsampling iterations. Only TRB sequences with CDR3 regions of at least seven amino acids were retained for analysis. A Shannon entropy-derived clonality score and the Gini coefficient were used to measure diversity. In the repertoire networks, any two of the top 5000 CDR3 amino acid sequences were connected whenever the two sequences differed by an edit distance of one. GLIPH2 predicted antigen specificity groups and MHC restriction for TRB CDR3 amino acid sequences. To flag known CMV, EBV, HIV or tissue antigen associations, CDR3 amino acid sequences were matched against VDJdb and McPAS-TCR. Pre-ART, post-ART and control groups were compared with Wilcoxon signed-rank tests and Holm-Bonferroni correction. TCRdb obtained this table from immuneACCESS and retained in-frame rearrangements with V and J assigned. These tables miss some clones; where compared with another copy, unresolved V genes account for less than half of the shortfall, and the remainder is unexplained. That table furnishes V, J and clone size, whereas the DNA furnished D and trimming. A total of under 35,000 clones appear in this sample, 94% of them only once. The ten top clones hold over 3.5% of the sample.

The CDR3 has 15 amino acids, counting the end cysteine and phenylalanine. Only the CDR3 portion is preserved as DNA: 45 bases, with reading frame beginning at the first base. The junction shows trimming of 3 bases on V and 1 base on J, and the gene matches do not reach 2 bases of it. Per the germline V gene, SGHRS is the CDR1 and YFSETQ is the CDR2. The study at large found these results: Since PBMC availability was limited, sequencing covered only the TCR beta chain, with no alpha chain pairing. Expanded TRB clones identified before ART initiation dominated the repertoire at all time points, although this dominance fluctuated and declined in many PLHIV after ART. Because pre-ART samples had limited cell numbers, profiling was done on unsorted PBMC rather than on sorted CD4+ and CD8+ T cells. ART initiation was associated with a significant increase in TRB diversity, but diversity stayed significantly below transplant donor controls even after long-term ART. The samples were dated from the mid-2000s to the late 2010s, and the ART regimens that were used may be less effective than current ART regimens. Inferences about post-ART repertoire changes are limited because no data were available on ART adherence, viral resistance or therapy changes. CDR3 length ranges in HIV repertoires were narrower than in controls, and network structure suggested an antigen-experienced repertoire with only a slight naive shift after ART.

This receptor chain uses TRBV5-1 and TRBJ2-3; 10 of the junction bases match TRBD2. This specimen consisted of unsorted PBMCs, obtained about 5.1 years after starting antiretroviral therapy. The TCR comes from a woman between 45 and 60 years old with HIV. CDR3 region: CASSYTSGGTDTQYF. At the DNA level, the sequence is TGCGCCAGCAGCTACACTAGCGGGGGCACAGATACGCAGTATTTT.